Shown below are 13 T cell receptor beta chains from a single sample sequenced in a study of a mutant IDH1 vaccine in newly diagnosed glioma. Here immunoSEQ multiplex PCR was the method, and the copy in TCRdb shows in-frame clones only, minus some. Of about 26,000 clones in the sample, approximately 87% were seen once. Time point meaning: week 35, safety follow-up. The content of each vaccine dose was 300 ug of mutant IDH1 20-mer peptide, and topical imiquimod accompanied it. No antigens are known for them. The material sequenced was PBMCs, taken from a glioma patient whose treatment included an IDH1 peptide vaccine. These receptors were obtained from a man younger than 45 with glioma.

This chain uses TRBV5-5 with TRBJ1-1; TRBD1 aligns across 9 bases. Germline assignment: CDR1 SGHKS and CDR2 YYEKEE (reference sequence). The CDR3 covers 15 residues. The J segment lost 5 bases and the V segment lost 0 bases, leaving 5 bases of the junction unmatched. This CDR3 is CASSLASDRGTEAFF. DNA of the CDR3: TGTGCCAGCAGCTTGGCATCAGACAGGGGGACTGAAGCTTTCTTT.

CDR3 bases: TGTGCCAGTACCCCAAAGGGACTAGCGGGGGACCCTTACAATGAGCAGTTCTTC. It translates to CASTPKGLAGDPYNEQFF. The chain uses TRBV19 and TRBJ2-1; 14 bases line up with TRBD2. The V gene's germline CDR1 is LNHDA and CDR2 SQIVND (reference sequence). V shed 7 bases, J shed 4 bases, and the junction held 12 bases outside the gene matches. The CDR3 is 18 residues long.

The chain employs TRBV14 and TRBJ2-2; D is perhaps TRBD2 (6 bases). V lost 4 bases to trimming and J lost 4 bases, with 16 bases between them. The germline V gene encodes CDR1 SGHDN and CDR2 FVKESK. The CDR3 totals 16 residues. CDR3 residues: CASSLIIGGITGELFF. The CDR3 DNA is TGTGCCAGCAGCCTTATTATCGGGGGAATCACCGGGGAGCTGTTTTTT. The whole variable domain, remainder taken from reference TRBV14 and TRBJ2-2, is EAGVTQFPSHSVIEKGQTVTLRCDPISGHDNLYWYRRVMGKEIKFLLHFVKESKQDESGMPNNRFLAERTGGTYSTLKVQPAELEDSGVYFCASSLIIGGITGELFFGEGSRLTVL.

CDR3 in amino acids: CASSADNSFNYGYTF. CDR3 DNA: TGTGCCAGCAGTGCAGACAATAGTTTTAACTATGGCTACACCTTC. The V and J genes are TRBV28 and TRBJ1-2; no clear D. V lost 5 bases to trimming and J lost 1 base, with 14 bases between them. This CDR3 contains 15 residues. CDR1 is MDHEN and CDR2 is SYDVKM in the germline V gene.

V gene TRBV7-8 combines with J gene TRBJ1-5; D not certain. Trimming removed 1 base at V and 2 bases at J, with 12 bases between. Looked up from germline, CDR1 is SGHVS and CDR2 is FQNEAQ. The CDR3 sequence is 16 residues long. The chain's CDR3 is CASSLVPNYGNQPQHF. The CDR3 coding sequence is TGTGCCAGCAGCTTAGTTCCTAACTACGGCAATCAGCCCCAGCATTTT.

The CDR3 sequence: CASSIDSQANQPQHF. CDR3 bases: TGTGCCAGTAGTATTGACTCCCAGGCCAATCAGCCCCAGCATTTT. The V and J genes are TRBV19 and TRBJ1-5; unclear D gene. Trimming stripped 3 bases from V and 3 bases from J, with 12 bases between. Germline lookup yields CDR1 LNHDA and CDR2 SQIVND (reference sequence). The CDR3 has 15 amino acids.

The chain joins TRBV7-2 to TRBJ1-4, with 7 bases matching TRBD1. The CDR3 has 15 amino acids. Unmatched junction bases numbered 8, after V lost 5 bases and J lost 5 bases. The germline CDR1 and CDR2 sequences are SGHTA and FQGNSA. DNA for the CDR3: TGTGCCAGCAGCCGACAGGGACTGACAAATGAAAAACTGTTTTTT. Translated, it gives CASSRQGLTNEKLFF.

This chain uses TRBV5-1 with TRBJ1-1; 7 nucleotides align to TRBD1. V shed 4 bases, J shed 4 bases, and the junction held 10 bases outside the gene matches. This CDR3 spans 15 amino acids. The germline CDR1 and CDR2 sequences are SGHRS and YFSETQ. The CDR3 region is CASSGFRQGGTEAFF. DNA of the CDR3: TGCGCCAGCAGCGGATTTAGACAGGGAGGCACTGAAGCTTTCTTT.

The chain recombines TRBV6-5 with TRBJ2-7, with 8 bases identical to TRBD2. Losses at the gene ends were 8 bases for V and 0 bases for J; bases not matched to a gene: 9. This CDR3 is 15 amino acids long. Germline V gene sequence: CDR1 MNHEY, CDR2 SVGAGI. The chain's CDR3 is CASRLAGSISYEQYF. The CDR3 DNA follows: TGTGCCAGCCGTCTAGCGGGTTCCATCTCCTACGAGCAGTACTTC.

The rearrangement uses TRBV5-4 and TRBJ2-5, with TRBD2 identical over 10 bases. The CDR3 has 15 residues. Per the germline V gene, CDR1 is SGHNT and CDR2 is YYREEE (reference sequence). V was pared by 4 bases and J by 2 bases, with 5 bases of the junction left unmatched. CDR3 DNA: TGTGCCAGCAGCGAAGGGACTAGCGAGCAAGAGACCCAGTACTTC. Translating it yields CASSEGTSEQETQYF.

This clone is a singleton in its sample. The V and J genes are TRBV5-1 and TRBJ2-7; D gene unclear. The CDR3 is made up of 13 amino acids. The V and J ends lost 5 bases and 2 bases respectively, with 11 bases between them. Germline V gene lookup returns CDR1 SGHRS and CDR2 YFSETQ. The DNA of the CDR3 is TGCGCCAGCAGAGTAGTGGATCCCTACGAGCAGTACTTC. Translating it yields CASRVVDPYEQYF.

Relative to its sample, this clone is medium-sized. The chain links TRBV27 to TRBJ2-1; a possible D gene is TRBD2 (6 bases). The germline V gene encodes CDR1 MNHEY and CDR2 SMNVEV (reference sequence). Trimming shortened V by 3 bases and J by 8 bases, and 14 bases separated the two germline ends. The CDR3 is 14 amino acids. The CDR3 sequence is CASSLGTYGDEQFF. CDR3 nucleotides: TGTGCCAGCAGTTTGGGGACTTACGGGGATGAGCAGTTCTTC.

CDR3 region: CASSLGQGRGRETQYF. The DNA of the CDR3 is TGCGCCAGCAGCTTGGGTCAGGGCAGGGGGCGTGAGACCCAGTACTTC. The chain joins TRBV5-1 to TRBJ2-5; 8 positions agree with TRBD1. Germline lookup yields CDR1 SGHRS and CDR2 YFSETQ. Unmatched junction bases numbered 9, after V lost 0 bases and J lost 5 bases. The CDR3 spans 16 residues. Variable domain in full (rest from reference TRBV5-1 and TRBJ2-5): KAGVTQTPRYLIKTRGQQVTLSCSPISGHRSVSWYQQTPGQGLQFLFEYFSETQRNKGNFPGRFSGRQFSNSRSEMNVSTLELGDSALYLCASSLGQGRGRETQYFGPGTRLLVL.